The sequence of this T cell receptor (beta chain) was determined in a study of vaccination and CD4 T cells after COVID-19. Sequencing of DNA taken from cultured CD4+ T cells relied on the Oncomine TCR Beta short-read assay. In this case, cultured CD4+ T cells provided the extracted genomic DNA. MiXCR, run by TCRdb on the PCR reads, gives a single entry per CDR3 protein. This table has about 22,000 distinct CDR3 sequences, 35% to 40% appearing once. V gave up 6 bases and J gave up 4 bases; unmatched junction bases: 11. The germline gives CDR1 DFQATT, CDR2 SNEGSKA (reference sequence). The length of the CDR3 is 15 residues. This clonotype was observed a handful of times. As yet, its antigen is unknown. Described treatment: roughly nine-day PBMC culture with coronavirus spike peptide pools or control peptides (ViraFEST assay).

The chain employs TRBV20-1 and TRBJ2-4; 8 positions agree with TRBD1. The material sequenced was CD4+ T cells from blood, cultured in vitro, taken before SARS-CoV-2 vaccination. This clonotype was sampled from a human donor who had recovered from COVID-19. CDR3 sequence reads: CSAVDRGHAKNIQYF. The DNA for the CDR3 is TGCAGTGCCGTCGACAGGGGCCACGCTAAAAACATTCAGTACTTC.